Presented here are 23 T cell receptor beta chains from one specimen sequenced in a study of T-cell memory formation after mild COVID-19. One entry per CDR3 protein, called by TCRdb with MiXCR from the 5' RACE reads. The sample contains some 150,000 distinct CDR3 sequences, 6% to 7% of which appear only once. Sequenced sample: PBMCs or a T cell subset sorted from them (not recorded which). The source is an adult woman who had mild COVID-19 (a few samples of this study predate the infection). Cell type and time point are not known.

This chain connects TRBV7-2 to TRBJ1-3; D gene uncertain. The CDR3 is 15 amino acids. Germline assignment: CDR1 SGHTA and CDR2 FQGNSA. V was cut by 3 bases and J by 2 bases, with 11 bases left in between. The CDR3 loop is CASSFQFGAGNTIYF. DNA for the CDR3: TGTGCCAGCAGCTTCCAGTTTGGGGCTGGAAACACCATATATTTT.

The CDR3 DNA reads TGTGCCAGCAGCTTAGTTGGGAACACCATTCAGCCCCAGCATTTT. Protein product: CASSLVGNTIQPQHF. The rearrangement links TRBV7-2 to TRBJ1-5; D unresolved. Trimming pared 1 base from V and 6 bases from J, leaving 13 bases between. The CDR3 sequence is 15 residues long. Germline CDR1 and CDR2: SGHTA and FQGNSA.

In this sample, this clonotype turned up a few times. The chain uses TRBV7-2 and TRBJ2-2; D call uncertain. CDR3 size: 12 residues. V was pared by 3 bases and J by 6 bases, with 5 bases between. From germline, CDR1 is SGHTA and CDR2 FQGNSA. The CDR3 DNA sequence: TGTGCCAGCAGCTTTCAGGCCGGGGAGCTGTTTTTT. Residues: CASSFQAGELFF. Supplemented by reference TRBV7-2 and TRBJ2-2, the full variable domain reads GAGVSQSPSNKVTEKGKDVELRCDPISGHTALYWYRQSLGQGLEFLIYFQGNSAPDKSGLPSDRFSAERTGGSVSTLTIQRTQQEDSAVYLCASSFQAGELFFGEGSRLTVL.

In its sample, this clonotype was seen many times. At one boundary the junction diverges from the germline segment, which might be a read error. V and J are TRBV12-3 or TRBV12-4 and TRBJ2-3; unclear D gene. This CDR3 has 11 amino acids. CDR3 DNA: TGTGCCAGCAGTTTTTTGGCCCTCTTGAGTTTT. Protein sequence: CASSFLALLSF.

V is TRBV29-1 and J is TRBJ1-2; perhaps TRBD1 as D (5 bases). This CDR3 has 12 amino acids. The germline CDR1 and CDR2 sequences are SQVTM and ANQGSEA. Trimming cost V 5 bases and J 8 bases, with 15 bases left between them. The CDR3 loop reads CSVRGEGNGYTF. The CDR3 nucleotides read TGCAGCGTTAGGGGAGAGGGGAACGGCTACACCTTC.

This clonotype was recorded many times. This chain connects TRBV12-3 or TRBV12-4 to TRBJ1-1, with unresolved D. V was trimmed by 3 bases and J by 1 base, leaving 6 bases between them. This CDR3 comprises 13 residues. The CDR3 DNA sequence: TGTGCCAGCAGTTTCATGGCGAACACTGAAGCTTTCTTT. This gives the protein CASSFMANTEAFF.

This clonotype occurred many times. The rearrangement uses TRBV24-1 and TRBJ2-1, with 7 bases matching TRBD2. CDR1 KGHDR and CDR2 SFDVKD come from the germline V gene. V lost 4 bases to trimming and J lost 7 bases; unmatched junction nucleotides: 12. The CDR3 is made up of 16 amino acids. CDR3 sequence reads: CATSEGGTTRGNEQFF. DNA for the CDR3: TGTGCCACCAGTGAGGGGGGGACTACCCGAGGGAATGAGCAGTTCTTC.

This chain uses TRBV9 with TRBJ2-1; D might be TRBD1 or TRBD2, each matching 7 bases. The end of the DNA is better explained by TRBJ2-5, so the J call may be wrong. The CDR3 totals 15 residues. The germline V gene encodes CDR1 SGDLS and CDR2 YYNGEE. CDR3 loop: CASSVGGGQQETQYF. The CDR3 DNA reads TGTGCCAGCAGCGTAGGGGGGGGACAGCAAGAGACCCAGTACTTC.

CDR3 DNA sequence: TGTGCCAGCAGTTACCGAGGGCCCCAGCATTTT. Translation gives CASSYRGPQHF. The V and J genes are TRBV6-2 or TRBV6-3 and TRBJ1-5; D remains ambiguous. Germline assignment: CDR1 MNHEY and CDR2 SVGEGT. This CDR3 comprises 11 residues. Trimming removed 2 bases at V and 9 bases at J, with 5 bases between.

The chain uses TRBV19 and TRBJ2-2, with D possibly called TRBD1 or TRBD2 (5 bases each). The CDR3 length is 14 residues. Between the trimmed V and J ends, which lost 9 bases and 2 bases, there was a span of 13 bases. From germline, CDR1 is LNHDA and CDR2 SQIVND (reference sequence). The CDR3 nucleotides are TGTGCCAGCCGGGGCAGGGTAAACACCGGGGAGCTGTTTTTT. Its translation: CASRGRVNTGELFF. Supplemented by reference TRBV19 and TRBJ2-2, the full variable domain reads DGGITQSPKYLFRKEGQNVTLSCEQNLNHDAMYWYRQDPGQGLRLIYYSQIVNDFQKGDIAEGYSVSREKKESFPLTVTSAQKNPTAFYLCASRGRVNTGELFFGEGSRLTVL.

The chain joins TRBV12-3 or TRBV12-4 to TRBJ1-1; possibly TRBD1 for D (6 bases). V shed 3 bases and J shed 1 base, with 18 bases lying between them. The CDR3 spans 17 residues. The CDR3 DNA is TGTGCCAGCAGTTTCCCGCCGGGGGGCAGGAGGAACACTGAAGCTTTCTTT. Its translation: CASSFPPGGRRNTEAFF.

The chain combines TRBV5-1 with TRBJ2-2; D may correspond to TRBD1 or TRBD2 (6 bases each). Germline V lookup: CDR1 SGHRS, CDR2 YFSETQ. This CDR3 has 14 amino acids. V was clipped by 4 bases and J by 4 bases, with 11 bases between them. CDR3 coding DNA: TGCGCCAGCAGCCAACAGGGAGGCACCGGGGAGCTGTTTTTT. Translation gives CASSQQGGTGELFF.

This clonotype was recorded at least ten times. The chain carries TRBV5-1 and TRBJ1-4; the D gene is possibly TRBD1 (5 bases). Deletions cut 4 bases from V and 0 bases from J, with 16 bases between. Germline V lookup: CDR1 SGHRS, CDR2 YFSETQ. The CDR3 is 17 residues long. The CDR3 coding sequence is TGCGCCAGCAGCACAGGCCCCCGCGGATCAACTAATGAAAAACTGTTTTTT. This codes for CASSTGPRGSTNEKLFF.

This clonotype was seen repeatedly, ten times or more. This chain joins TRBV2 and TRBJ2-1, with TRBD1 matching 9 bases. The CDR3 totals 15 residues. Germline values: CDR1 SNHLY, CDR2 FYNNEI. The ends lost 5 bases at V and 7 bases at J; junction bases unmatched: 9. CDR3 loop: CASSSDRGEVNEQFF. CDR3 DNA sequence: TGTGCCAGCAGTTCGGACAGGGGTGAAGTGAATGAGCAGTTCTTC.

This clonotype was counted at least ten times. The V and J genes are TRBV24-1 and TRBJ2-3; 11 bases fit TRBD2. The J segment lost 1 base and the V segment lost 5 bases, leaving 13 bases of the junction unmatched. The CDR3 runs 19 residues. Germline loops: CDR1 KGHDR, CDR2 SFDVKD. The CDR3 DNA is TGTGCCACCAGTGGTACCGGGACTAGCGGCCCCGTGCGCACAGATACGCAGTATTTT. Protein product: CATSGTGTSGPVRTDTQYF.

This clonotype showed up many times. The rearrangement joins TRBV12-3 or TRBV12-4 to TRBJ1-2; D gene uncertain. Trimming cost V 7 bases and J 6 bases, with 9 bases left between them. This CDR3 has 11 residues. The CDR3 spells CASTVIHGYTF. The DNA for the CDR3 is TGTGCCAGCACCGTAATACATGGCTACACCTTC.

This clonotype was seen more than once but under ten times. Written as DNA, the CDR3 is TGTGCCAGCAGCTTATCGACAGGGAACAATCAGCCCCAGCATTTT. The encoded protein is CASSLSTGNNQPQHF. The genes are TRBV7-2 and TRBJ1-5; 7 positions agree with TRBD1. In germline, CDR1 is SGHTA, CDR2 FQGNSA. This CDR3 contains 15 residues. The V and J ends lost 2 bases and 3 bases, in that order; junction bases with no gene match: 4.

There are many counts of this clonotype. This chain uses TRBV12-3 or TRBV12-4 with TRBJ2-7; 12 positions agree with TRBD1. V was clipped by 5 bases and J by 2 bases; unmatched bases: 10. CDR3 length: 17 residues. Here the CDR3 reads CASSANPGTGGPYEQYF. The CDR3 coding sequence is TGTGCCAGCAGTGCCAACCCCGGGACAGGGGGCCCCTACGAGCAGTACTTC.

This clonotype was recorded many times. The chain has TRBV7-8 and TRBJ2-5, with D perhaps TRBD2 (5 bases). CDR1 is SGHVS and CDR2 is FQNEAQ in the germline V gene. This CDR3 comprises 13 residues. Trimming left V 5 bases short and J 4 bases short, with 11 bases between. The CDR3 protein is CASSRRAGETQYF. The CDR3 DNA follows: TGTGCCAGCAGCCGTAGGGCGGGAGAGACCCAGTACTTC. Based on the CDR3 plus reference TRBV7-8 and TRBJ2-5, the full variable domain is GAGVSQSPRYKVAKRGQDVALRCDPISGHVSLFWYQQALGQGPEFLTYFQNEAQLDKSGLPSDRFFAERPEGSVSTLKIQRTQQEDSAVYLCASSRRAGETQYFGPGTRLLVL.

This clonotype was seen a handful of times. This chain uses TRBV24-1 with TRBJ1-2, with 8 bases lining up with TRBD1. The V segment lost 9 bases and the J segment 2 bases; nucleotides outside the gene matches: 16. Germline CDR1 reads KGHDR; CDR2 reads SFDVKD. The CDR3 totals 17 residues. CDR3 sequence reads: CATSGPGQAFQNYGYTF. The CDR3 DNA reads TGTGCCACCTCGGGTCCGGGACAGGCCTTTCAGAACTATGGCTACACCTTC.

CDR3 sequence (DNA): TGCGCCAGCAGCTTGGTACGGGGCTATGGCTACACCTTC. It is translated as CASSLVRGYGYTF. The V call is TRBV5-1, the J call TRBJ1-2; D is unresolved. Germline V gene sequence: CDR1 SGHRS, CDR2 YFSETQ. V was clipped by 0 bases and J by 4 bases, with 7 bases between them. The CDR3 contains 13 residues.

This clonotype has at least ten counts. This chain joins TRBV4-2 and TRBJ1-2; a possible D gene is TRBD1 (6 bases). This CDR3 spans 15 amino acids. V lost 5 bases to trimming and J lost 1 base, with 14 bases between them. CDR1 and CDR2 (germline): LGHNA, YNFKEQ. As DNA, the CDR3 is TGTGCCAGCAGCTCTACAGGGCAGGGTAACTATGGCTACACCTTC. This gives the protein CASSSTGQGNYGYTF.

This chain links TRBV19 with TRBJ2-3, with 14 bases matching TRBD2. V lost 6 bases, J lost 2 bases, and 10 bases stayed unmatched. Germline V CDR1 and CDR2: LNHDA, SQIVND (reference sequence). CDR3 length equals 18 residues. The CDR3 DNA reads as TGTGCCAGTAGGCCTGGACTAGCGGGAGGTTGGTTCACAGATACGCAGTATTTT. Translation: CASRPGLAGGWFTDTQYF.